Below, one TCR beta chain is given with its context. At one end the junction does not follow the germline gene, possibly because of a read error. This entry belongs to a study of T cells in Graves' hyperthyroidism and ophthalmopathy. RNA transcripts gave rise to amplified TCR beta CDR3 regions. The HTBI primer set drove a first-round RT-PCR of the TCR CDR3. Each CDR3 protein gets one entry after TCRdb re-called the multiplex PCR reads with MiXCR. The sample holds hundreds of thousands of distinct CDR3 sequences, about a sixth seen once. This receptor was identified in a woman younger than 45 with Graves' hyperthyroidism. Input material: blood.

CDR3 sequence (DNA): TGTGCCAGCAGTCCTGGGGCCGCCCCTCTGAACACTGAAGCTTTCTTT. Encoded protein: CASSPGAAPLNTEAFF. This chain uses TRBV5-1 with TRBJ1-1; D might be TRBD1 (5 bases). The germline gives CDR1 SGHRS, CDR2 YFSETQ. This CDR3 spans 16 amino acids.